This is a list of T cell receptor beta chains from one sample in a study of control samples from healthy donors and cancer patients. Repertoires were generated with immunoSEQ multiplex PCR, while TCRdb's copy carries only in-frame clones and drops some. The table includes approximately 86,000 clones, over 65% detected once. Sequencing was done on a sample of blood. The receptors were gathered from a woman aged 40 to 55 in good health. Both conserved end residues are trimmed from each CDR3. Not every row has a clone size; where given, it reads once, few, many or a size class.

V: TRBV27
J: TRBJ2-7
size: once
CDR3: ASSLKFTYEQY

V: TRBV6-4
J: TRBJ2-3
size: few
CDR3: ASSGVAGGSDTQY

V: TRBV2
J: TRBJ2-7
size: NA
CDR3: ASSGSRTPHEQY

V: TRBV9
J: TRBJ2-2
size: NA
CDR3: ASSVLGGRANTGELF

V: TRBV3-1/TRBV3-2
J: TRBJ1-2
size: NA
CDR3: ASSQDGGMNYT

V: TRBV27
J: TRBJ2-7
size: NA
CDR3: ASSDGFRYEQY

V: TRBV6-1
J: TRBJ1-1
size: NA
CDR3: ASSETQSEAF

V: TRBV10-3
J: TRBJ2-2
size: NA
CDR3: AIRGLAGTGELF

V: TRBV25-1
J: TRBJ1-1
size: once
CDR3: ASSESGTVQEAF

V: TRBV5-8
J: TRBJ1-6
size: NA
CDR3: ASSAQDRAPLH

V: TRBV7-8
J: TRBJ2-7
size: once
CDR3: ASSLYGTEIYEQY

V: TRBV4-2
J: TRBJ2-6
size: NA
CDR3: ASSSPGGTGLTGANVLT

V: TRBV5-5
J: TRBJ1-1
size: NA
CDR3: ASSLAAGFMNTEAF

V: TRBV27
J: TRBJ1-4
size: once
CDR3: ASSSGATNEKLF

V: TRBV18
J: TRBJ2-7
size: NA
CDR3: ASSPSRDSYEQY

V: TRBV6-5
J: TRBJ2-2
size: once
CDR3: ASSYDWETGELF